The present T cell receptor beta chain was sequenced within a study of blood T cells in healthy people across ages. Primers used in a second PCR of about 6 to 11 cycles were a sample-barcoded 5' primer and a J-beta primer mix. TCRdb re-analysed the 5' RACE reads in MiXCR, keeping a single row per CDR3 protein. The table lists hundreds of thousands of distinct CDR3 sequences, nearly 25% of them singletons. The V and J ends lost 1 base and 4 bases respectively, with 13 bases between them. From germline, CDR1 is SEHNR and CDR2 FQNEAQ (reference sequence). The CDR3 length is 15 residues. This clonotype was picked up a small number of times. The same specimen was also included in a second study, on T cells of mothers and their children.

Sample: blood. The chain carries TRBV7-9 and TRBJ1-2, with D possibly TRBD1 on 5 matching bases. This receptor was identified in a boy aged 5-17 years in good health. The CDR3 sequence is CASSLDWGSVYGYTF. CDR3 bases: TGTGCCAGCAGCTTAGATTGGGGGTCAGTCTATGGCTACACCTTC.